Shown below are 21 T cell receptor beta chains from a single sample sequenced in a study of T cells in Graves' hyperthyroidism and ophthalmopathy. Amplified TCR beta CDR3 regions derived from RNA transcripts. HTBI primers drove first-round RT-PCR of the TCR CDR3. Via MiXCR, TCRdb re-called the multiplex PCR reads, giving one row per CDR3 protein. The table has 300,000 to 400,000 distinct CDR3 sequences, about 14% seen once. Sequencing was done on a sample of blood. These receptors originate from a woman between 25 and 40 years old with Graves' hyperthyroidism.

Ten or more counts support this clonotype. V is TRBV27 and J is TRBJ1-5; D unresolved. V shed 3 bases and J shed 7 bases, with 16 bases lying between them. The germline gives CDR1 MNHEY, CDR2 SMNVEV (reference sequence). The CDR3 extends over 15 amino acids. DNA of the CDR3: TGTGCCAGCAGTTTTTTGAGCGCGGTTAGACAGCCCCAGCATTTT. Translated: CASSFLSAVRQPQHF.

Concerning this clonotype itself: A clone one base away is much larger, so this may be a read error. This chain links TRBV6-2 or TRBV6-3 with TRBJ2-5; 9 nucleotides match TRBD2. The germline V gene has CDR1 MNHEY and CDR2 SVGEGT. There are 15 residues in the CDR3. Unmatched junction bases numbered 13, after V lost 5 bases and J lost 9 bases. The CDR3: CASSPIAGVGEAQYF. The CDR3 DNA reads as TGTGCCAGCAGTCCAATAGCGGGAGTCGGGGAGGCCCAGTACTTC.

This clonotype was observed at least ten times. The rearrangement links TRBV28 to TRBJ1-2; possible D gene TRBD1, 5 bases. CDR3 length: 17 residues. V lost 2 bases to trimming and J lost 5 bases, with 21 bases between them. Germline-derived CDR1 and CDR2 are MDHEN and SYDVKM. The CDR3 DNA follows: TGTGCCAGCAGTTTACCGGGGGTCGTCAGGGCTAGGTATGGCTACACCTTC. It specifies CASSLPGVVRARYGYTF.

This clonotype was found many times. J is TRBJ2-3 and V is TRBV27; D uncertain. Trimming removed 4 bases from V and 0 bases from J, with 5 bases in between. The CDR3 extends over 13 amino acids. Germline V gives CDR1 MNHEY, CDR2 SMNVEV (reference sequence). CDR3 coding DNA: TGTGCCAGCAGTTACACTAGCACAGATACGCAGTATTTT. Protein product: CASSYTSTDTQYF.

This clonotype was seen at least ten times. V gene TRBV14 combines with J gene TRBJ1-1, with D perhaps TRBD1 (6 bases). Trimming took 4 bases from V and 1 from J, leaving 13 bases between them. Looked up from germline, CDR1 is SGHDN and CDR2 is FVKESK. The CDR3 loop spans 15 amino acids. CDR3 sequence reads: CASSRHRAQNTEAFF. The CDR3, as DNA: TGTGCCAGCAGCCGCCACAGGGCACAGAACACTGAAGCTTTCTTT.

The V call is TRBV7-9, the J call TRBJ2-5, with D perhaps TRBD1 (6 bases). This CDR3 region has 14 residues. V was pared by 2 bases and J by 3 bases, with 10 bases between. Germline V gene lookup returns CDR1 SEHNR and CDR2 FQNEAQ (reference sequence). This CDR3 reads CASSLLQGEETQYF. The CDR3 DNA is TGTGCCAGCAGCTTATTACAGGGTGAAGAGACCCAGTACTTC.

The J gene is TRBJ2-1, the V gene TRBV18, with TRBD2 matching 8 bases. The CDR3 runs 15 residues. The V gene's germline CDR1 is KGHSH and CDR2 LQKENI. V lost 1 base, J lost 5 bases, and 4 bases stayed unmatched. Here the CDR3 reads CASSPQRETNNEQFF. In DNA, the CDR3 is TGTGCCAGCTCACCACAGCGGGAGACGAACAATGAGCAGTTCTTC.

This clonotype was seen ten or more times. The chain has TRBV29-1 and TRBJ2-5; 11 bases align to TRBD2. CDR3 size: 16 residues. V lost 1 base to trimming and J lost 1 base; unmatched junction nucleotides: 5. CDR1 and CDR2 from the germline V gene are SQVTM and ANQGSEA. The CDR3 loop reads CSVEVPSGGIQETQYF. In DNA, the CDR3 is TGCAGCGTTGAAGTTCCTAGCGGGGGGATCCAAGAGACCCAGTACTTC.

This sequence joins TRBV9 and TRBJ1-6, with D possibly matching TRBD1 (5 bases). Germline lookup yields CDR1 SGDLS and CDR2 YYNGEE. The CDR3 spans 14 residues. Trimming cost V 0 bases and J 8 bases, with 9 bases left between them. In DNA form, the CDR3 reads TGTGCCAGCAGCGTAGTATCGACAGATTCACCCCTCCACTTT. This codes for CASSVVSTDSPLHF.

The V gene is TRBV7-9, the J gene TRBJ2-6, with 7 bases aligning to TRBD1. V was clipped by 5 bases and J by 2 bases; unmatched bases: 6. This CDR3 spans 16 amino acids. Germline-derived CDR1 and CDR2 are SEHNR and FQNEAQ (reference sequence). The CDR3 protein is CASSQGVRTGANVLTF. CDR3 sequence (DNA): TGTGCCAGCAGCCAGGGGGTCAGGACTGGGGCCAACGTCCTGACTTTC.

This clonotype was picked up many times. V usage is TRBV2 and J usage is TRBJ2-7, with unresolved D. The CDR3 loop spans 11 amino acids. V shed 7 bases and J shed 4 bases, with 8 bases lying between them. The germline V gene has CDR1 SNHLY and CDR2 FYNNEI. The CDR3 loop is CASTVRYEQYF. CDR3 bases: TGTGCCAGCACGGTGAGATACGAGCAGTACTTC.

The table lists this clonotype with many counts. V usage is TRBV28 and J usage is TRBJ2-7; D call uncertain. V dropped 4 bases and J dropped 3 bases, with 7 bases sitting between them. The length of the CDR3 is 12 residues. CDR1 and CDR2 from the germline V gene are MDHEN and SYDVKM. The CDR3 here is CASSSYLYEQYF. The CDR3 nucleotides are TGTGCCAGCAGTTCATATCTCTACGAGCAGTACTTC. The full variable domain, with the rest looked up from reference TRBV28 and TRBJ2-7, is DVKVTQSSRYLVKRTGEKVFLECVQDMDHENMFWYRQDPGLGLRLIYFSYDVKMKEKGDIPEGYSVSREKKERFSLILESASTNQTSMYLCASSSYLYEQYFGPGTRLTVT.

This CDR3 is CASSEFGVGEQYF. The CDR3 region has the DNA TGTGCCAGCAGTGAATTTGGAGTGGGCGAGCAGTACTTC. The chain carries TRBV25-1 and TRBJ2-7, with D uncertain. The germline V gene encodes CDR1 MGHDK and CDR2 SYGVNS. Trimming stripped 1 base from V and 6 bases from J, with 10 bases between. The CDR3 spans 13 residues.

This clonotype showed up many times. This chain uses TRBV19 with TRBJ2-5; D is perhaps TRBD2 (6 bases). This CDR3 has 14 amino acids. The germline CDR1 and CDR2 sequences are LNHDA and SQIVND (reference sequence). Deletions cut 4 bases from V and 5 bases from J, with 14 bases between. CDR3 residues: CASSNTGGVETQYF. The DNA for the CDR3 is TGTGCCAGTAGTAACACCGGGGGAGTGGAGACCCAGTACTTC.

This clonotype occurred many times. This sequence joins TRBV20-1 and TRBJ2-3; 8 positions agree with TRBD2. V dropped 6 bases and J dropped 4; count of bases not matched to a gene: 12. CDR1 is DFQATT, CDR2 SNEGSKA, per germline (reference sequence). The CDR3 consists of 15 residues. CDR3 sequence (DNA): TGCAGTGCCGCGGGAGCGGGAGCGAAGTCAGATACGCAGTATTTT. Protein sequence: CSAAGAGAKSDTQYF.

This clonotype was observed a handful of times. This chain joins TRBV5-1 and TRBJ2-1; TRBD2 might be the D (6 bases). This CDR3 is built from 14 residues. The germline CDR1 and CDR2 sequences are SGHRS and YFSETQ. V was clipped by 4 bases and J by 5 bases, with 13 bases between them. The CDR3 coding sequence is TGCGCCAGCAGCAACGGTGGAGGGGACAATGAGCAGTTCTTC. Translation: CASSNGGGDNEQFF.

This clonotype was counted at least ten times. The rearrangement links TRBV6-1 to TRBJ1-2, with no clear D. CDR1 is MNHNS, CDR2 SASEGT, per germline. CDR3 length equals 12 residues. The ends were cut back, 0 bases at V and 9 bases at J, with 8 bases in the middle. In nucleotides, the CDR3 is TGTGCCAGCAGTGAAGCGGCTGGCAGCTACACCTTC. This gives the protein CASSEAAGSYTF.

This clonotype was seen only a few times. The genes are TRBV5-4 and TRBJ2-5; a weak D match, TRBD1 (6 bases). V lost 4 bases and J 2 bases, leaving 15 bases between the germline ends. Germline V gives CDR1 SGHNT, CDR2 YYREEE (reference sequence). The CDR3 is 15 amino acids. The CDR3 loop is CASSAGTKPQETQYF. Here the CDR3 DNA reads TGTGCCAGCAGCGCCGGGACAAAGCCACAAGAGACCCAGTACTTC.

This clonotype was seen at least ten times. The V call is TRBV27, the J call TRBJ2-7, with TRBD2 identical over 8 bases. With V trimmed by 3 bases and J by 4 bases, 5 bases remained unmatched. Germline assignment: CDR1 MNHEY and CDR2 SMNVEV (reference sequence). The length of the CDR3 is 14 residues. As DNA, the CDR3 is TGTGCCAGCAGTTTCGGGACTAGTTTTTACGAGCAGTACTTC. It is translated as CASSFGTSFYEQYF.

This clonotype was seen a few times. V usage is TRBV10-3 and J usage is TRBJ2-7, with D possibly TRBD1 on 5 matching bases. Germline V lookup: CDR1 ENHRY, CDR2 SYGVKD. V lost 8 bases and J 3 bases, leaving 8 bases between the germline ends. The CDR3 runs 11 residues. CDR3 residues: CAIGQIYEQYF. In nucleotides, the CDR3 is TGTGCCATCGGACAAATCTACGAGCAGTACTTC.

This clonotype was observed at least ten times. The chain couples TRBV11-2 to TRBJ2-3, with TRBD2 matching 9 bases. Germline assignment: CDR1 SGHAT and CDR2 FQNNGV. The CDR3 covers 18 residues. The J segment lost 0 bases and the V segment lost 6 bases, leaving 13 bases of the junction unmatched. CDR3 sequence reads: CASSSRGTSTQSTDTQYF. The CDR3 DNA reads TGTGCCAGCAGTTCTCGAGGGACTAGCACCCAAAGCACAGATACGCAGTATTTT.